The TCR beta chain under discussion was sequenced for a study of beta chain features in type 1 diabetes. Study-level points and caveats: PCR might pick shorter templates more often, in the same way for patients and controls.

V was pared by 3 bases and J by 5 bases, with 7 bases between. Germline V gives CDR1 GTSNPN, CDR2 SVGIG (reference sequence). CDR3 length equals 11 residues. Purities in excess of 95% were seen in all sorted populations. This clone was counted a few times. The antigen remains unidentified. The sample contains more than one DNA sequence encoding this CDR3. Every isolated RNA sample was fully reverse transcribed, so sequencing captured expressed TCRB transcripts. Measured with immunoSEQ multiplex PCR; TCRdb has only the in-frame clones, and not every one. The table shows under 400,000 clones, with around a fifth occurring only once.

This chain links TRBV30 with TRBJ1-2; D uncertain. Material: naive CD4+ T cells from blood. The source is a woman aged 18-35 years in good health. In nucleotides, the CDR3 is TGTGCCTGGAGCGAGGGTTATGGCTACACCTTC. It yields the protein CAWSEGYGYTF.